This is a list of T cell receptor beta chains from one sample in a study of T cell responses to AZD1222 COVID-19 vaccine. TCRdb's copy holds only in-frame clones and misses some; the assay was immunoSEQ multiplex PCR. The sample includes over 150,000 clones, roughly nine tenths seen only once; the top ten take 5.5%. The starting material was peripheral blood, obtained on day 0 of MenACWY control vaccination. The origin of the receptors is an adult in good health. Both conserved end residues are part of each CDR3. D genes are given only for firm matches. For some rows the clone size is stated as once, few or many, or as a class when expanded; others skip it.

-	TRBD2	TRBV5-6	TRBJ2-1	TGTGCCAGCAGCTTGGAACTAGCGGGAGGATTGGGGAATGAGCAGTTCTTC	CASSLELAGGLGNEQFF
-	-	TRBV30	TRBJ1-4	TGTGCCTGGAGTAGGTTTGCAGGGGAAAAACTGTTTTTT	CAWSRFAGEKLFF
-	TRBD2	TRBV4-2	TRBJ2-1	TGTGCCAGCAGCCAAGATCCTAGCGGGTGGGGGGTGCAGTTCTTC	CASSQDPSGWGVQFF
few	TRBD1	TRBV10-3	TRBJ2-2	TGTGCCATCAGTGGACCTCGGGACAGGGGGCCCGGGGAGCTGTTTTTT	CAISGPRDRGPGELFF
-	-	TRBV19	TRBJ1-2	TGTGCCAGTAGTTACCGACAGGTCCTTAACTATGGCTACACCTTC	CASSYRQVLNYGYTF
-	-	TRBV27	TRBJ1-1	TGTGCCAGCAGTTTAAAGGTAGGGGCCTTTGGAGAAGCTTTCTTT	CASSLKVGAFGEAFF
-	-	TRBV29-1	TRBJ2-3	TGCAGCGTTGATGCCGGGGCCGCAGGACCAGATACGCAGTATTTT	CSVDAGAAGPDTQYF
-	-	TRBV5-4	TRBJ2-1	TGTGCCAGCAGCTTAGGGGTAGCGGCAGAGCAGTTCTTC	CASSLGVAAEQFF
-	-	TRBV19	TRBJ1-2	TGTGCCAGTAGTCCTGACATCCTCCGAGACTACACCTTC	CASSPDILRDYTF
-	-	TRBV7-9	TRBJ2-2	TGTGCCAGCAGCTTCGACGGGAACACCGGGGAGCTGTTTTTT	CASSFDGNTGELFF
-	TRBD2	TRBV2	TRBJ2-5	TGTGCCAGCAGTGGAAATCTAGCGGGGGGTCTGGGTTCACAAGAGACCCAGTACTTC	CASSGNLAGGLGSQETQYF
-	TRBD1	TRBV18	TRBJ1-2	TGTGCCAGCTCACTCCTCTCCGGGACAGACGCTAACTATGGCTACACCTTC	CASSLLSGTDANYGYTF
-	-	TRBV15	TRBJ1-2	TGTGCCACCAGCAGAGATAGAGGGGGGTTGGGAGAGCTTTATGGCTACACCTTC	CATSRDRGGLGELYGYTF
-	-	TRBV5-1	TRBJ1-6	TGCGCCAGCAGCTTTAGTTTGACGGAGAATTCACCCCTCCACTTT	CASSFSLTENSPLHF
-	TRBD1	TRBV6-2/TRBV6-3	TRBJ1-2	TGTGCCAGCAGCAGTCCCCAGGGGCCGGACAGGCGACGTTTTAACTATGGCTACACCTTC	CASSSPQGPDRRRFNYGYTF
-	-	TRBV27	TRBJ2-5	TGTGCCAGCAGTTTAAGCCTGGGAAGGGGAGAGACCCAGTACTTC	CASSLSLGRGETQYF
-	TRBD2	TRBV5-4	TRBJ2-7	TGTGCCAGCAGCTGGGGGGGGAGGGGAGCCTCCTACGAGCAGTACTTC	CASSWGGRGASYEQYF
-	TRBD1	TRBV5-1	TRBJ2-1	TGCGCCAGCAGCTCCGGCCTTAGGACAGGGGTGTCCTACAATGAGCAGTTCTTC	CASSSGLRTGVSYNEQFF
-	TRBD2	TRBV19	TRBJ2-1	TGTGCCAGTAGTATTATCGGCGGGAGGCTCAATGAGCAGTTCTTC	CASSIIGGRLNEQFF
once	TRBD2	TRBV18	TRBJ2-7	TGTGCCAGCTCAGGCACGTTGGGGGGGGAGCAGTACTTC	CASSGTLGGEQYF
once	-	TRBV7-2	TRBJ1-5	TGTGCCAGCAGCTTAGTGGTTAGGAACGGCAATCAGCCCCAGCATTTT	CASSLVVRNGNQPQHF
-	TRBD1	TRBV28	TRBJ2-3	TGTGCCAGCAGTTTCCCCGGGACAGGGGTTGATACGCAGTATTTT	CASSFPGTGVDTQYF
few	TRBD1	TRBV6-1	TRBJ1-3	TGTGCCAGCAGTGCCCCGCGACAGGGGGCCTTCGGAAACACCATATATTTT	CASSAPRQGAFGNTIYF
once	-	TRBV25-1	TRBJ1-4	TGTGCCAGCAGTGCGCTCCACGCAACTAATGAAAAACTGTTTTTT	CASSALHATNEKLFF
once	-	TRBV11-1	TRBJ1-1	TGTGCCAGCAGCTTAGGCAGGGGAAGCACTGAAGCTTTCTTT	CASSLGRGSTEAFF
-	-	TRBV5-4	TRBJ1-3	TGTGCCAGCACCCGAAAGGGAAGAAACACCATATATTTT	CASTRKGRNTIYF
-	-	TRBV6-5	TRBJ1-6	TGTGCCAGCAGTTACAAAGTGAGCTCCTATAATTCACCCCTCCACTTT	CASSYKVSSYNSPLHF
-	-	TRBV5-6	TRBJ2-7	TGTGCCAGCAGCTTGCGCAGGGTCGGCGAGCAGTACTTC	CASSLRRVGEQYF
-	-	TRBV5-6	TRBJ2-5	TGTGCCAGCAGCGGGTGGACTTCTACCCCAGAGACCCAGTACTTC	CASSGWTSTPETQYF
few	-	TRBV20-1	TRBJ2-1	TGCAGTGCTATCCGGGCTGAGCAGTTCTTC	CSAIRAEQFF
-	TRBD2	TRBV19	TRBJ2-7	TGTGCCAGTAGTGTTAGCGGGACCCGCTACGAGCAGTACTTC	CASSVSGTRYEQYF
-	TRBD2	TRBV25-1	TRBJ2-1	TGTGCCAGCAGTGAAAGCGGGGAGTACAATGAGCAGTTCTTC	CASSESGEYNEQFF
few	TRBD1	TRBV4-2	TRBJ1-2	TGTGCCAGCAGCCTATCTAGGGGGACAGTAAACTATGGCTACACCTTC	CASSLSRGTVNYGYTF
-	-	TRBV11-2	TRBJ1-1	TGTGCCAGCAGCTTAGAGGCGCGGGGCCGGACTGAAGCTTTCTTT	CASSLEARGRTEAFF
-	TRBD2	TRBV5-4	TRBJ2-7	TGTGCCAGCAGCAGGGTAGCGGGAGATCGGAACGAGCAGTACTTC	CASSRVAGDRNEQYF
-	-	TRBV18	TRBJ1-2	TGTGCCAGCTCAACCTACCAGACGACATCCGGCGGCTACACCTTC	CASSTYQTTSGGYTF
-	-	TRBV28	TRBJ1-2	TGTGCCAGCAGTGACTCCGGGACCAACTATGGCTACACCTTC	CASSDSGTNYGYTF
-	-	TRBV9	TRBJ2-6	TGTGCCAGCAGTGCTACAGGGAGCTCTGGGGCCAACGTCCTGACTTTC	CASSATGSSGANVLTF
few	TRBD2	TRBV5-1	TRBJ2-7	TGCGCCAGCAGCTTGGGGAGCGGGATTACCTACGAGCAGTACTTC	CASSLGSGITYEQYF
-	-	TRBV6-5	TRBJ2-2	TGTGCCAGCAGGGCCAGTAACACCGGGGAGCTGTTTTTT	CASRASNTGELFF
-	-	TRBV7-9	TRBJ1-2	TGTGCCAGCAGCTTAGGAGCAGGTGCTGGCTACACCTTC	CASSLGAGAGYTF
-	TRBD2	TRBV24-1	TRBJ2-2	TGTGCCACCAGCGGCCGGGAGGCAGGGCTCACCGGGGAGCTGTTTTTT	CATSGREAGLTGELFF
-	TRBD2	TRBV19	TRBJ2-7	TGTGCCAGTATCCTAGCGGGATTAGGGATACCAAACACCGGGGAGAACTACGAGCAGTACTTC	CASILAGLGIPNTGENYEQYF
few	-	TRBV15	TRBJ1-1	TGTGCCACCAGCAGCAGTGCAGCAGCTGAAGCTTTCTTT	CATSSSAAAEAFF